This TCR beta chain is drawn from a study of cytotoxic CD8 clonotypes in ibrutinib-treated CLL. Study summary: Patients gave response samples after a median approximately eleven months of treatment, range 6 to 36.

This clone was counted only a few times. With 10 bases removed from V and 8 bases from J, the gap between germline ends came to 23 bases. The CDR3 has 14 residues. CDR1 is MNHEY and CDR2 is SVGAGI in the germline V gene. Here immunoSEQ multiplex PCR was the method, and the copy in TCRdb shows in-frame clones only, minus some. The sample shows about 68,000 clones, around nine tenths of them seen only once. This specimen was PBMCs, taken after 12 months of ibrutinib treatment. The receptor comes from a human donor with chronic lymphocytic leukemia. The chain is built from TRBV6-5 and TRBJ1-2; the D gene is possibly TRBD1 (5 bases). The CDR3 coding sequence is TGTGCCACATACCTTGGCAGGGCCTCTAGCGGCTACACCTTC. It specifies CATYLGRASSGYTF.